This T cell receptor (beta chain) is from a study of blood T cell repertoires in COVID-19 (dated by TCRdb to 2020 to 2021). In the study overall: Samples covering the acute and convalescent phases of COVID-19 were provided by collaborators in the United States, Italy and Spain. The prospective study material was composed of cDNA or gDNA derived from T cells, B-cell-depleted T cells, or PBMCs. The dataset comprised deeply sampled blood TCRbeta repertoires from subjects exposed to, actively infected with, or recovered from COVID-19. The repertoires were released in a freely available public database intended as a resource for research on the immune response to SARS-CoV-2. Samples were obtained from the ongoing ImmuneRACE study (first 160 participants) and from 1,000 to 1,500 subjects provided by 6 global collaborators. Sample metadata almost always included a de-identified subject ID, COVID-19 status, age in years and sex. Where available, HLA class I and class II types were obtained from metadata supplied by the sample provider rather than from assay-based typing.

Overall study outcomes, separate from this receptor: Clinical and demographic metadata were provided uncurated, with the amount varying by source and participant.

With respect to this clone: The clone's antigen remains unknown. No much larger clonotype is one base removed from it; base qualities were not supplied.

TCRbeta CDR3 regions were amplified from genomic DNA using the immunoSEQ Assay, a bias-controlled multiplex PCR. Per the original workflow: Within the assay, amplification of reference gene primers was used to estimate how many nucleated cells each sample contained. To quantify the absolute abundance of each unique TCRbeta CDR3 rearrangement, sequence reads were collapsed and filtered. For each sample, productive Simpson clonality was calculated as the square root of Simpson's diversity index over productive rearrangements. As stored in TCRdb, this immuneACCESS dataset retains in-frame rearrangements with V and J assigned. A fraction of the clones does not appear; measured against another copy, unresolved V genes explain less than half of the discrepancy, and the remainder lacks a known reason. The D gene and trimming were derived from the DNA, and the V and J assignments and clone size from that table. The sample table records 200,000 to 250,000 clones; roughly 84% of these occur just once. Around 6.5% of the sample goes to the ten largest clones.

Enrolling through a virtual design, the prospective study's participants ranged in age from roughly 18 to 90 years and lived across about two dozen United States geographic areas. To assign participants to cohorts, the prospective study relied on clinical history that participants themselves reported in a screening survey and a study questionnaire. ImmuneRACE Cohort 3 recovered participants were defined by two consecutive negative NP/OP PCR tests, healthcare professional clearance, or symptom resolution. Each participant in the prospective study had whole blood, serum and a nasopharyngeal or oropharyngeal swab collected by mobile phlebotomists. Over a roughly two-month period, participants in the prospective study had the option of providing additional blood draws and questionnaires. Blood samples from the prospective study were shipped frozen or at room temperature prior to DNA extraction. After removal of 4 bases from V and 5 bases from J, the junction retains 11 bases not matched to a gene. The CDR3 has 15 amino acids, counting the end cysteine and phenylalanine. Only the CDR3 region is kept as DNA, spanning 45 bases read in frame from base 1. The CDR1 and CDR2 encoded by the germline V gene are SGHDT and YYEEEE.

The sequence links TRBV5-6 to TRBJ2-7, with 8 bases in between that match TRBD1. The TCR was taken from a middle-aged woman who had recovered from COVID-19. The sample was PBMCs or T cells enriched from blood (not recorded which). The DNA sequence is TGTGCCAGCAGCAGGAACAGGGGGAATAACAACGAGCAGTACTTC. The resulting protein is CASSRNRGNNNEQYF.